The 9 T cell receptor beta chains presented below share a single source sample, sequenced in a study of CD8 T cells in Susac syndrome. After extraction with the RNeasy kit, roughly 0.45 to 1 ug of the RNA was reverse transcribed using random hexamers. MiXCR was run by TCRdb on the immunoSEQ multiplex PCR reads, yielding one entry per CDR3 protein. In the table there are about 210,000 distinct CDR3 sequences, 85% to 95% of which are singletons. The sample consisted of CD4+ T cells from PBMCs. These receptors originate from a human donor with Susac syndrome.

The rearrangement joins TRBV7-3 to TRBJ1-1, with D possibly being TRBD1 (6 bases). V gave up 6 bases and J gave up 3 bases, with 17 bases separating them. This CDR3 contains 15 residues. Germline CDR1 is SGHTA and CDR2 is FQGTGA. The CDR3 reads CASSSWGASDTEAFF. DNA for the CDR3: TGTGCCAGCAGTTCTTGGGGGGCTTCGGACACTGAAGCTTTCTTT.

This clonotype was seen only once. The DNA of the CDR3 is TGCAGTGCTTACGACAGCTCCCAGGGGCCCCAGCATTTT. The encoded protein is CSAYDSSQGPQHF. This rearrangement joins TRBV20-1 to TRBJ1-5; D possibly corresponds to TRBD1 (5 bases). This CDR3 has 13 residues. The germline V and J ends were trimmed by 5 bases and 9 bases, with 17 bases remaining between them. CDR1 and CDR2 from the germline V gene are DFQATT and SNEGSKA (reference sequence).

This chain uses TRBV12-3 or TRBV12-4 with TRBJ2-1, with D uncertain. The CDR3 contains 13 residues. The ends were cut back, 6 bases at V and 4 bases at J, with 10 bases in the middle. CDR3 DNA: TGTGCCAGCAGCGGAACGGATTACAATGAGCAGTTCTTC. Translating gives CASSGTDYNEQFF.

The chain employs TRBV29-1 and TRBJ2-3; 7 bases map to TRBD2. This CDR3 is 15 amino acids long. Germline V gene sequence: CDR1 SQVTM, CDR2 ANQGSEA. The CDR3 DNA is TGCAGTTATACCCCCACGGGGGGAATCACAGATACGCAGTATTTT. Its translation: CSYTPTGGITDTQYF.

The V call is TRBV2, the J call TRBJ2-1; possibly TRBD2 for D (5 bases). Trimming left V 7 bases short and J 6 bases short, with 16 bases between. The CDR3 is 14 amino acids. Germline V gives CDR1 SNHLY, CDR2 FYNNEI. The CDR3 DNA is TGTGCCAGCATAATGAAGGGAGAGCGCAATGAGCAGTTCTTC. Protein product: CASIMKGERNEQFF.

This clonotype appeared a single time. This chain uses TRBV30 with TRBJ1-2; 8 bases are shared with TRBD1. CDR1 is GTSNPN and CDR2 is SVGIG in the germline V gene (reference sequence). V lost 0 bases and J lost 2; bases outside the gene matches: 2. This CDR3 has 14 amino acids. The CDR3 DNA reads as TGTGCCTGGAGTGTACGGACAGGGAACTATGGCTACACCTTC. This gives the protein CAWSVRTGNYGYTF.

DNA of the CDR3: TGTGCCAGCAGGGCCGGGACAGGGGCTAATCAAGAGACCCAGTACTTC. This encodes CASRAGTGANQETQYF. The chain joins TRBV12-3 or TRBV12-4 to TRBJ2-5; 10 nucleotides align to TRBD1. This CDR3 region has 16 residues. Germline trimming cut 6 bases from V and 2 bases from J; bases unmatched to any gene: 9.

The V and J genes are TRBV3-1 and TRBJ1-2; D possibly corresponds to TRBD1 (5 bases). Germline-derived CDR1 and CDR2 are LGHDT and YNNKEL (reference sequence). CDR3 length equals 13 residues. V was cut by 4 bases and J by 7 bases, with 13 bases left in between. CDR3 DNA sequence: TGTGCCAGCAGCCCCGCAGGGTTAGGTGGCTACACCTTC. This codes for CASSPAGLGGYTF.

This chain connects TRBV2 to TRBJ1-5; D unresolved. Germline CDR1 is SNHLY and CDR2 is FYNNEI. Trimming stripped 3 bases from V and 8 bases from J, with 14 bases between. The CDR3 length is 14 residues. The CDR3 coding sequence is TGTGCCAGCAGTGACGGCCGTTCTTATGAGCCCCAGCATTTT. This codes for CASSDGRSYEPQHF.